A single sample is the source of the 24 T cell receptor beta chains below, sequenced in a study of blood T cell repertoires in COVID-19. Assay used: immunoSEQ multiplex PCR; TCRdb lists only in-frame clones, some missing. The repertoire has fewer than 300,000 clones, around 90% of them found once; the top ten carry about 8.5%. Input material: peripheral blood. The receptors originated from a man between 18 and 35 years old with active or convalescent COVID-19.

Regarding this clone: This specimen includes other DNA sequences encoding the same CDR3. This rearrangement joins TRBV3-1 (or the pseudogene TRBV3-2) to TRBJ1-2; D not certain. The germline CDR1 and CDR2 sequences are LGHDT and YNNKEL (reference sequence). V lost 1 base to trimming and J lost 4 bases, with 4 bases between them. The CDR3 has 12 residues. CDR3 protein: CASSQVSYGYTF. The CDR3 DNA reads TGTGCCAGCAGCCAAGTTAGCTATGGCTACACCTTC.

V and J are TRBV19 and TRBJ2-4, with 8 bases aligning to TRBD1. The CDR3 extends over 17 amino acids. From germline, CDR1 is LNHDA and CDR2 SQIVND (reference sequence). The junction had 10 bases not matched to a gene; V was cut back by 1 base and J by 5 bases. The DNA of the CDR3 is TGTGCCAGTAGTATAGGGACAGGGAGTGATTGGGAAAACATTCAGTACTTC. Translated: CASSIGTGSDWENIQYF.

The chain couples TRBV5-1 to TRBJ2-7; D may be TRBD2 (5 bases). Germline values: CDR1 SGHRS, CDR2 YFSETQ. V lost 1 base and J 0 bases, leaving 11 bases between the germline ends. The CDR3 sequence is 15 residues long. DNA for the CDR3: TGCGCCAGCAGCTTGCCCGGACTGGTCTCCTACGAGCAGTACTTC. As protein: CASSLPGLVSYEQYF.

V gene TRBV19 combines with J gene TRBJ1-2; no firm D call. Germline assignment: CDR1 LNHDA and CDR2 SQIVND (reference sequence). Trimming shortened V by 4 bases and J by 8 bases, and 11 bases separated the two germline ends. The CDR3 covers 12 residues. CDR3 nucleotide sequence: TGTGCCAGTAGTACCGACCCGGGGGGCTACACCTTC. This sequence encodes CASSTDPGGYTF.

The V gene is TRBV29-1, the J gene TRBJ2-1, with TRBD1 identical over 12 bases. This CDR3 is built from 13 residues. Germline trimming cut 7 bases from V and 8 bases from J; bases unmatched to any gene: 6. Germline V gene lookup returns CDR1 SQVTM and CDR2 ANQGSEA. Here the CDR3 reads CSAGGQGAYEQFF. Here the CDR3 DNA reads TGCAGCGCTGGGGGACAGGGGGCGTATGAGCAGTTCTTC.

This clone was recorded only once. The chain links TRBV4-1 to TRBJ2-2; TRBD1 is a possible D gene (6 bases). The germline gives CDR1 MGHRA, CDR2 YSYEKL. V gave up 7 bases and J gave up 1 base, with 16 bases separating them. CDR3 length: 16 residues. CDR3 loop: CASNSPGQLNTGELFF. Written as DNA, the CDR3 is TGCGCCAGCAACTCTCCGGGACAACTGAACACCGGGGAGCTGTTTTTT.

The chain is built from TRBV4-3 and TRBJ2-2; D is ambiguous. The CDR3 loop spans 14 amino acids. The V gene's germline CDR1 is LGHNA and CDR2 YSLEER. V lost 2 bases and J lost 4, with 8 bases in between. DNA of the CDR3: TGCGCCAGCAGCCAACGACTGGTCACCGGGGAGCTGTTTTTT. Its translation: CASSQRLVTGELFF.

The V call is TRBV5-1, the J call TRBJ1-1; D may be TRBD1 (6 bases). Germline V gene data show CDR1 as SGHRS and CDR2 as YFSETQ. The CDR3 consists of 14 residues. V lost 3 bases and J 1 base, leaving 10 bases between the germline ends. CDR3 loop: CASSSQQGNTEAFF. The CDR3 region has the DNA TGCGCCAGCAGCTCCCAACAGGGGAACACTGAAGCTTTCTTT.

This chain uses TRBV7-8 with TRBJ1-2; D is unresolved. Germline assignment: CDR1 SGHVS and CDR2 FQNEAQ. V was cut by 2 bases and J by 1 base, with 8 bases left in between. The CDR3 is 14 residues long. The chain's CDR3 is CASSLQDGNYGYTF. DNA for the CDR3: TGTGCCAGCAGCTTACAGGATGGTAACTATGGCTACACCTTC.

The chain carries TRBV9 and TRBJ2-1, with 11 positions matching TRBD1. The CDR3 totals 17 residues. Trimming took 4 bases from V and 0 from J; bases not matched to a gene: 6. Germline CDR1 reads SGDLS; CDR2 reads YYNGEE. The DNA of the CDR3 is TGTGCCAGCAGCACGGACAGGGGGCTACTCTCCTACAATGAGCAGTTCTTC. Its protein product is CASSTDRGLLSYNEQFF.

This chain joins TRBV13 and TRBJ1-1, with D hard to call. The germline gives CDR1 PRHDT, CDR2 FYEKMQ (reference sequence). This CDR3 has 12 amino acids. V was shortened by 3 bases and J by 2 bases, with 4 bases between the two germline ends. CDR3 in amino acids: CASSLRNTEAFF. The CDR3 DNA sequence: TGTGCCAGCAGCTTGAGAAACACTGAAGCTTTCTTT.

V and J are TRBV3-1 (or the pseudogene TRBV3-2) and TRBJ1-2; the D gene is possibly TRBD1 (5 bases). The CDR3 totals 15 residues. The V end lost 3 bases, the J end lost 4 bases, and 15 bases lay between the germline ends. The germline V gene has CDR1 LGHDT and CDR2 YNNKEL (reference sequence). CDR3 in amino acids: CASSHVDTSPYGYTF. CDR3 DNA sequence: TGTGCCAGCAGCCATGTGGACACCTCCCCCTATGGCTACACCTTC.

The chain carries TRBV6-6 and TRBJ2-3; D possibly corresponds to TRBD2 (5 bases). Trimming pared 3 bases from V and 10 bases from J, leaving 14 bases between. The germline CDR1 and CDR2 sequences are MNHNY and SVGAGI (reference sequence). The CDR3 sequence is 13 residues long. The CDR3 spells CASSYKRTWAQYF. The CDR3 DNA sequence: TGTGCCAGCAGTTATAAGCGGACGTGGGCGCAGTATTTT.

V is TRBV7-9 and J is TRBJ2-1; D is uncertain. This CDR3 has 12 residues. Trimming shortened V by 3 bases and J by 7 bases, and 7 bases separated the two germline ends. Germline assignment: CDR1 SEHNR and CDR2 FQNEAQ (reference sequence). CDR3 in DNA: TGTGCCAGCAGCTTTACTGCAAATGAGCAGTTCTTC. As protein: CASSFTANEQFF.

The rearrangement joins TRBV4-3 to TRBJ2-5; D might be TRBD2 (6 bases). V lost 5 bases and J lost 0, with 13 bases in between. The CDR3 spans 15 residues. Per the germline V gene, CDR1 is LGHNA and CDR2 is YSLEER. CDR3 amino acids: CASSWGLTYQETQYF. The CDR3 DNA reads TGCGCCAGCAGCTGGGGACTTACGTACCAAGAGACCCAGTACTTC.

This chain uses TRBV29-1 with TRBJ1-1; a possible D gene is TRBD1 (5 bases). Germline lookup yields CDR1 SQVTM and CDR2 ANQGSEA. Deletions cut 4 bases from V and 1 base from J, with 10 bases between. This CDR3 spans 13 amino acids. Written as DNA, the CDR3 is TGCAGCGTTGGACCCGGACAGAACACTGAAGCTTTCTTT. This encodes CSVGPGQNTEAFF.

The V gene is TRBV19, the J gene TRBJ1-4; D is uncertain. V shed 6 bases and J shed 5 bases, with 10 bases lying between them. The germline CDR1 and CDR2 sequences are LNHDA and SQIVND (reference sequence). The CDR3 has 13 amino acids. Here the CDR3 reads CASSGAANEKLFF. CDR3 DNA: TGTGCCAGTAGCGGAGCCGCAAATGAAAAACTGTTTTTT. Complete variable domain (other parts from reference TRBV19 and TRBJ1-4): DGGITQSPKYLFRKEGQNVTLSCEQNLNHDAMYWYRQDPGQGLRLIYYSQIVNDFQKGDIAEGYSVSREKKESFPLTVTSAQKNPTAFYLCASSGAANEKLFFGSGTQLSVL.

This CDR3 reads CASSSRDRLPTYEQYF. CDR3 sequence (DNA): TGTGCCAGCAGCTCCCGGGACAGACTCCCGACCTACGAGCAGTACTTC. This chain connects TRBV5-6 to TRBJ2-7, with 7 nucleotides matching TRBD1. The V and J ends lost 3 bases and 2 bases, in that order; junction bases with no gene match: 11. CDR3 length: 16 residues. Germline V gene data show CDR1 as SGHDT and CDR2 as YYEEEE.

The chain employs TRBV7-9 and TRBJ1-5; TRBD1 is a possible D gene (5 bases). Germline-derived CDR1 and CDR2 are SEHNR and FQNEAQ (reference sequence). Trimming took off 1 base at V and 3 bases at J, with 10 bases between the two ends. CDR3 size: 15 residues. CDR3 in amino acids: CASSLGRGLNQPQHF. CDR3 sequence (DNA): TGTGCCAGCAGCTTAGGGCGGGGCCTCAATCAGCCCCAGCATTTT.

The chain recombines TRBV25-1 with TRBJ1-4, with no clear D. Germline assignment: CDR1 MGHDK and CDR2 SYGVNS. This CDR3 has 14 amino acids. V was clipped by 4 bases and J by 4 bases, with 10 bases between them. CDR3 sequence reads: CASSALQDNEKLFF. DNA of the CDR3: TGTGCCAGCAGTGCCTTGCAGGATAATGAAAAACTGTTTTTT.

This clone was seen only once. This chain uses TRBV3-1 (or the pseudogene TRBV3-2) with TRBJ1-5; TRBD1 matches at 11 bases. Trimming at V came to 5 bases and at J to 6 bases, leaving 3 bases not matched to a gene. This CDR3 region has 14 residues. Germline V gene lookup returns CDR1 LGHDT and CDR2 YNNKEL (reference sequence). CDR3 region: CASSGGTGGQPQHF. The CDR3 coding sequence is TGTGCCAGCAGCGGCGGGACAGGGGGTCAGCCCCAGCATTTT.

CDR3 sequence reads: CSATGGTSYEQYF. The DNA of the CDR3 is TGCAGCGCCACAGGGGGTACATCCTACGAGCAGTACTTC. The genes are TRBV29-1 and TRBJ2-7, with 8 bases identical to TRBD1. V was pared by 7 bases and J by 1 base, with 6 bases of the junction left unmatched. The CDR3 sequence is 13 residues long. Per germline, CDR1 SQVTM and CDR2 ANQGSEA.

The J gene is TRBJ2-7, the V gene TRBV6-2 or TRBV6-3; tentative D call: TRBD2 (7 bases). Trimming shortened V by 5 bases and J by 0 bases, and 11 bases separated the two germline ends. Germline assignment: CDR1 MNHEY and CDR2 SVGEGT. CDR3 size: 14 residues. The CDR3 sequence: CASSVAGASYEQYF. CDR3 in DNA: TGTGCCAGCAGTGTGGCGGGGGCCTCCTACGAGCAGTACTTC.

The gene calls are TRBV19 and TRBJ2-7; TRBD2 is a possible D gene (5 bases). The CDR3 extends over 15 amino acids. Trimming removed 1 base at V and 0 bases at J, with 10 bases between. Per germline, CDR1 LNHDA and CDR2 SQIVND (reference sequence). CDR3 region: CASSIGGFPSYEQYF. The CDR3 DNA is TGTGCCAGTAGTATAGGAGGGTTCCCCTCCTACGAGCAGTACTTC.